Included here is one T cell receptor beta chain sequence, with context. Its specific antigen is unknown. No qualities accompany the bases; no much larger clone lies one base away. The germline V gene supplies CDR1 MNHEY and CDR2 SVGAGI. Trimmed from V: 8 bases; trimmed from J: 1 base; junction bases lacking a gene match: 5. Taken from cysteine to phenylalanine, the CDR3 has 15 residues. Only the CDR3 DNA is retained, 45 bases long and in frame from the first base. The immunoSEQ Assay was used to sequence TCRbeta CDR3 regions. After extraction, genomic DNA underwent amplification by bias-controlled multiplex PCR, followed by high-throughput sequencing. Per the original workflow: Collapsing and filtering of sequences were performed to quantify the absolute abundance of each unique TCRbeta CDR3 region. T cell fraction was estimated by normalizing TCRbeta template counts to usable DNA, with usable DNA measured through amplification of reference genes found in all nucleated cells. Repertoire TCRs were annotated as SARS-CoV-2-specific by exact matching of V gene, CDR3 amino acid sequence and J gene to a known reactive TCR set. The reference SARS-CoV-2 TCR set was obtained from MIRA and was filtered for enrichment in COVID-19-positive ImmuneCODE repertoires, whereby public or cross-reactive TCRs were removed. Based on the MIRA antigens, annotated TCRs were further analysed at the level of specific ORF or position within ORF. Breadth was defined as annotated unique rearrangements over total unique productive rearrangements; depth was the summed frequency of those rearrangements. Two-sided Wilcoxon rank-sum tests were applied when comparing TCR breadth between groups. The clones in this table, taken by TCRdb from immuneACCESS, are in-frame only. Not every clone is retained; where verified, under half of the shortfall comes from an unresolved V gene, and the cause of the rest is unknown. The V and J calls and clone size were taken over from that table, and D and trimming were inferred from the DNA. The table for this sample lists nearly 400,000 clones; about nine tenths of them were counted only once. The ten largest account for approximately 1.9% of the sample.

The record originates from a study of Ad26.COV2.S vaccination and SARS-CoV-2 variants (dated by TCRdb to 2020 to 2022). Some background on the complete study: Vaccine-arm donors were drawn from COV1001, a multicentre, randomized, double-blind, placebo-controlled phase I-IIa trial of Ad26.COV2.S in healthy adults. A total of around 32 samples were included in the TCR-sequenced set, comprising 19 Ad26.COV2.S vaccine recipients, 5 placebo recipients and 8 SARS-CoV-2 convalescent individuals. Trial participants were randomized into five groups of five, in which low-dose or high-dose Ad26.COV2.S was given once or twice, or placebo was given on both occasions. Sequencing of the TCRbeta repertoire served to evaluate the specificity and breadth of SARS-CoV-2-reactive T cell receptors following Ad26.COV2.S vaccination. Investigators did not know the trial group allocation while performing experiments and assessing outcomes. Ad26.COV2.S was administered intramuscularly at 5 x 10^10 or 1 x 10^11 viral particles, either as a single shot or as two shots given 56 days apart. Paper-wide results and their limitations: Comparable non-spike TCR breadth was observed between vaccine and placebo recipients, consistent with only spike being contained in the vaccine. After vaccination, spike-specific CD8+ and CD4+ T cell responses were reported to show substantial breadth. Spike-specific TCR breadth was higher in Ad26.COV2.S recipients than in placebo recipients (P = 0.0014). According to the authors, total T cell responses may have been underestimated by the TCR breadth and depth analyses. Comparing responses between vaccine doses or regimens was not something the study was powered to do.

The treatment or condition tag for this specimen amounts to: around 19 received Ad26.COV2.S at low or high dose, single or two shots; roughly 5 received placebo; per-sample allocation not given. For vaccine and placebo recipients, repertoires were sequenced using samples collected on day 63 after the first injection. Between 29 July and 7 August 2020, Cohort 1b enrolled fewer than 30 adults aged 18-55 years at one site in Boston, USA. Ad26.COV2.S consisted of a replication-incompetent adenovirus type 26 vector by which a prefusion-stabilized SARS-CoV-2 spike protein from the original Wuhan strain was expressed.

This sample comprised peripheral blood, obtained in a trial of Ad26.COV2.S vaccine versus placebo. This sequence was found in a person between 18 and 65 years old who received the Ad26.COV2.S COVID-19 vaccine or a placebo. The chain was built from TRBV6-5 and TRBJ1-5; 10 junctional bases match TRBD1. The CDR3 region: CASQRDRGSNQPQHF. The nucleotide sequence is given as TGTGCCAGCCAGAGGGACAGGGGCAGCAATCAGCCCCAGCATTTT.